Following are 12 T cell receptor beta chains from one sample sequenced in a study (dated by TCRdb to about 2015). Library construction relied on multiplex PCR. TCRdb shows the sequencer as Ion Torrent PGM. For the approximately 20-patient analysis, adaptor-ligated barcode primers were used to amplify TRBV12-4/TRBJ1-2 clonotypes. In TCRdb, the public reads were trimmed at Q25 with fastp and aligned with MiXCR, with productive beta chains retained. Each CDR3 protein appears once, grouped with its most common genes and DNA. The sample records approximately 1,300 distinct CDR3 sequences, roughly 20% of which are singletons. Together, the top ten hold 15% to 20% of the sample. Sequencing was performed on naive CD4+ T cells sorted from blood. In the paper's terms, the cell subset or site label means: naive CD4+ T cells, CD4+CD45RA+CD25-. Receptor source: a female donor with breast cancer.

This clonotype is classed as large. J is TRBJ1-2 and V is TRBV12-3 or TRBV12-4; D might be TRBD1 (6 bases). The V end lost 3 bases, the J end lost 4 bases, and 12 bases lay between the germline ends. This CDR3 has 14 amino acids. This CDR3 is CASSFAGAGYGYTF. CDR3 DNA: TGTGCCAGCAGTTTTGCAGGGGCCGGCTATGGCTACACCTTC.

By sample fraction, this clonotype is medium-sized. The gene calls are TRBV12-3 or TRBV12-4 and TRBJ1-2; possibly TRBD1 for D (6 bases). Trimming pared 2 bases from V and 8 bases from J, leaving 12 bases between. The length of the CDR3 is 13 residues. DNA of the CDR3: TGTGCCAGCAGTTTACAGGGGAAGGGAGGCTACACCTTC. Its translation is CASSLQGKGGYTF.

To note about this clonotype: A much bigger clone sits one base away, suggesting this may be a read error. The J gene is TRBJ1-2, the V gene TRBV12-3 or TRBV12-4; a weak D match, TRBD1 (6 bases). CDR3 size: 14 residues. The CDR3 nucleotides read TGTGCCAGCAGTAGACAGGTGGGATTCTATAGCTACACCTTC. It is translated as CASSRQVGFYSYTF.

This clonotype was seen more than once but under ten times. Since a much larger clone is just one base distant, this may be a read error. This chain connects TRBV12-3 or TRBV12-4 to TRBJ1-2, with 7 bases fitting TRBD1. This CDR3 has 13 amino acids. In DNA form, the CDR3 reads TGTGCCAGCATTATACAGGGGAATTATGGCTGCACCTTC. It translates to CASIIQGNYGCTF.

This clonotype is labeled medium-sized. This chain links TRBV12-3 or TRBV12-4 with TRBJ1-2; tentatively, D is TRBD1 (5 bases). The germline V and J ends were trimmed by 5 bases and 8 bases, with 12 bases remaining between them. The CDR3 contains 12 residues. Written as DNA, the CDR3 is TGTGCCAGCAGTATCAGGGATCGCGGCTACACCTTC. Protein sequence: CASSIRDRGYTF.

Judged by abundance, this clonotype is medium-sized. The chain employs TRBV12-3 or TRBV12-4 and TRBJ1-2; tentatively, D is TRBD1 (6 bases). This CDR3 contains 14 residues. The V and J ends lost 8 bases and 2 bases respectively, with 15 bases between them. In nucleotides, the CDR3 is TGTGCCAGCTTAGACCCTACAGGGAACTATGGCTACACCTTC. Encoded protein: CASLDPTGNYGYTF.

This clonotype is labeled as medium-sized (0.01 to 0.1%). The chain is built from TRBV12-3 or TRBV12-4 and TRBJ1-2; unclear D gene. V shed 6 bases and J shed 0 bases, with 11 bases lying between them. The CDR3 covers 14 residues. CDR3 in amino acids: CASRPITTNYGYTF. CDR3 DNA: TGTGCCAGCAGACCGATTACAACTAACTATGGCTACACCTTC.

This clonotype is labeled as medium-sized. The gene calls are TRBV12-3 or TRBV12-4 and TRBJ1-2; D is undetermined. The CDR3 totals 13 residues. Trimming shortened V by 10 bases and J by 4 bases, and 16 bases separated the two germline ends. Written as DNA, the CDR3 is TGTGCCACCCAAGCGAGGGCGTCCTATGGCTACACCTTC. Its translation: CATQARASYGYTF.

This clonotype is medium-sized (0.01 to 0.1%) by share. A single base separates this from a much larger clone, so it may be a read error. V and J are TRBV12-3 or TRBV12-4 and TRBJ1-2; D possibly corresponds to TRBD1 (5 bases). V was cut by 2 bases and J by 2 bases, with 6 bases left in between. CDR3 size: 13 residues. For the CDR3, the DNA is TGTGCCAGCAGTTTAAACAGGAACTATGGCTACACCTTC. It translates to CASSLNRNYGYTF.

This clonotype is categorized as medium-sized (0.01 to 0.1%). The V and J genes are TRBV12-3 or TRBV12-4 and TRBJ1-2; D is undetermined. This CDR3 is 12 amino acids long. V gave up 6 bases and J gave up 4 bases, with 9 bases separating them. CDR3 sequence (DNA): TGTGCCAGCAGCCATATCCTCTATGGCTACACCTTC. It yields the protein CASSHILYGYTF.

As for this clonotype: A junction boundary mismatches the germline segment, possibly from a read error. The chain links TRBV12-3 or TRBV12-4 to TRBJ1-2, with a possible D match to TRBD1 (5 bases). This CDR3 comprises 11 residues. CDR3 bases: TGTGCCAGCGGTACAGGTTATGGCTGCACCTTC. Translating gives CASGTGYGCTF.

This clonotype was found a few times. Since a much larger clone is just one base distant, this may be a read error. The V and J genes are TRBV12-3 or TRBV12-4 and TRBJ1-2; D might be TRBD1 (6 bases). This CDR3 spans 12 amino acids. The ends were cut back, 6 bases at V and 2 bases at J, with 7 bases in the middle. CDR3 DNA sequence: TGTGCCAGCAGGACAGGCAACTATGGCTACACCTTC. This codes for CASRTGNYGYTF.